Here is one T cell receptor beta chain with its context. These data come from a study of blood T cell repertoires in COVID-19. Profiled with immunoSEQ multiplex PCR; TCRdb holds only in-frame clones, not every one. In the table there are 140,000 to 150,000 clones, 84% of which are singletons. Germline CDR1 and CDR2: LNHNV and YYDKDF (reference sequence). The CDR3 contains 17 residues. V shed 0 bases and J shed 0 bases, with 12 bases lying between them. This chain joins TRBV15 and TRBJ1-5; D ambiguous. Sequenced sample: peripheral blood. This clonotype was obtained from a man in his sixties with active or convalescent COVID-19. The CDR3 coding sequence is TGTGCCACCAGCAGAGATCCTGGAGACTATAGCAATCAGCCCCAGCATTTT. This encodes CATSRDPGDYSNQPQHF.